These T cell receptor beta chains were read from a single sample in a study of blood T cells in healthy people across ages. TCRdb analysed the 5' RACE reads with MiXCR anew, one entry per CDR3 protein. This table holds nearly 800,000 distinct CDR3 sequences, 45% to 70% found once. The material sequenced was blood. Receptor source: a man aged 35-49 years in good health. Each CDR3 is given with its conserved first and last residue. The D gene is left open where the match is weak. Clone size is not always given. Where it is, it says once, few, many or a class for expanded clones.

j_call: TRBJ1-4; v_call: TRBV4-1; d_call: -; clone_size: -; cdr3_nt: TGCGCCAGCAGCCCGAAGATTACCGGGAGTGAACATGAAAAACTGTTTTTT; cdr3_aa: CASSPKITGSEHEKLFF
j_call: TRBJ2-7; v_call: TRBV11-2; d_call: TRBD1; clone_size: -; cdr3_nt: TGTGCCAGCAGCCGCTGGGACAGGCCCTACGAGCAGTACTTC; cdr3_aa: CASSRWDRPYEQYF
j_call: TRBJ1-2; v_call: TRBV3-1; d_call: -; clone_size: -; cdr3_nt: TGTGCCAGCAGCCAAGATGTGGGTCTTGGTGGCTACACCTTC; cdr3_aa: CASSQDVGLGGYTF
j_call: TRBJ1-2; v_call: TRBV10-3; d_call: TRBD1; clone_size: -; cdr3_nt: TGTGCCATCAGTGCGTCAAGGGACAGGGGAGCCTATGGCTACACCTTC; cdr3_aa: CAISASRDRGAYGYTF
j_call: TRBJ1-1; v_call: TRBV28; d_call: -; clone_size: few; cdr3_nt: TGTGCCAGCACCTTCCGAGGGCGGAACACTGAAGCTTTCTTT; cdr3_aa: CASTFRGRNTEAFF
j_call: TRBJ2-7; v_call: TRBV7-6; d_call: -; clone_size: few; cdr3_nt: TGTGCCAGCAGCACCTCAGGGGCACCCTACGAGCAGTACTTC; cdr3_aa: CASSTSGAPYEQYF
j_call: TRBJ1-1; v_call: TRBV20-1; d_call: TRBD1; clone_size: -; cdr3_nt: TGCAGTGCTTCCGGACAGGTCACTGAAGCTTTCTTT; cdr3_aa: CSASGQVTEAFF
j_call: TRBJ2-7; v_call: TRBV12-5; d_call: -; clone_size: once; cdr3_nt: TGTGCTAGTGGTTTGAGCCCCCATATAACCTACGAGCAGTACTTC; cdr3_aa: CASGLSPHITYEQYF
j_call: TRBJ1-5; v_call: TRBV30; d_call: -; clone_size: -; cdr3_nt: TGTGCCTGGAGTGAAGCCCGCAATCAGCCCCAGCATTTT; cdr3_aa: CAWSEARNQPQHF
j_call: TRBJ2-5; v_call: TRBV7-2; d_call: -; clone_size: few; cdr3_nt: TGTGCCAGCAGCTTAGGTCAGGAGAGGAAAGAGACCCAGTACTTC; cdr3_aa: CASSLGQERKETQYF
j_call: TRBJ2-7; v_call: TRBV4-1; d_call: -; clone_size: -; cdr3_nt: TGCGCCAGCAGCCAAGGCCAGGGACGGAGCTCCGACGAGCAGTACTTC; cdr3_aa: CASSQGQGRSSDEQYF
j_call: TRBJ2-1; v_call: TRBV7-2; d_call: TRBD2; clone_size: few; cdr3_nt: TGTGCCAGCAGCCCGGGACTAGCGGTTTCTGAGCAGTTCTTC; cdr3_aa: CASSPGLAVSEQFF
j_call: TRBJ2-1; v_call: TRBV3-1; d_call: TRBD2; clone_size: -; cdr3_nt: TGTGCCAGCAGCCAAGGGACTAGCGGGACGTATCCGAATGAGCAGTTCTTC; cdr3_aa: CASSQGTSGTYPNEQFF
j_call: TRBJ2-2; v_call: TRBV9; d_call: -; clone_size: -; cdr3_nt: TGTGCCAGCAGCGTATCGGGGGCGGTCGGGGAGCTGTTTTTT; cdr3_aa: CASSVSGAVGELFF
j_call: TRBJ2-1; v_call: TRBV10-3; d_call: -; clone_size: once; cdr3_nt: TGTGCCATCAGTGTCAGTTTGGCGGGTTTGGACAATGAGCAGTTCTTC; cdr3_aa: CAISVSLAGLDNEQFF
j_call: TRBJ2-3; v_call: TRBV7-2; d_call: TRBD2; clone_size: -; cdr3_nt: TGTGCCAGCAGCTTGCGGACTAGCGGGAGGCCGAATACGCAGTATTTT; cdr3_aa: CASSLRTSGRPNTQYF
j_call: TRBJ2-5; v_call: TRBV5-1; d_call: -; clone_size: many; cdr3_nt: TGTGCCAGCAGCCCTGGGGTCCAAGAGACCCAGTACTTC; cdr3_aa: CASSPGVQETQYF
j_call: TRBJ2-7; v_call: TRBV9; d_call: -; clone_size: few; cdr3_nt: TGTGCCAGCAGCGTAGATAGCGGATACTACGAGCAGTACTTC; cdr3_aa: CASSVDSGYYEQYF
j_call: TRBJ2-7; v_call: TRBV7-2; d_call: TRBD1; clone_size: few; cdr3_nt: TGTGCCAGCAGCTTAACGACAGGGACGACCTACGAGCAGTACTTC; cdr3_aa: CASSLTTGTTYEQYF
j_call: TRBJ2-5; v_call: TRBV20-1; d_call: -; clone_size: few; cdr3_nt: TGCAGTGCTAGAGATTGGGCGTCAGTGGAGAAGACCCAGTACTTC; cdr3_aa: CSARDWASVEKTQYF